These 23 T cell receptor beta chains share one sample of origin, sequenced in a study of shared clonotypes between healthy human individuals. Produced via immunoSEQ multiplex PCR; TCRdb's table is partial and in-frame only. Of about 470,000 clones in the sample, about 85% are singletons; the top ten hold less than 15%. Input material: PBMCs. Receptors were obtained from a woman aged 35 to 49 in good health. Some clones in this sample may be carry-over from other donors' samples.

This chain connects TRBV7-2 to TRBJ2-3, with D perhaps assigned TRBD1 or TRBD2 (5 bases each). V lost 5 bases, J lost 0 bases, and 9 bases lay in between. The CDR3 loop spans 14 amino acids. Germline loops: CDR1 SGHTA, CDR2 FQGNSA. CDR3 protein: CASSARDSTDTQYF. The DNA for the CDR3 is TGTGCCAGCAGCGCGAGGGACAGCACAGATACGCAGTATTTT.

This chain links TRBV5-1 with TRBJ2-7; 8 positions match TRBD2. Germline V CDR1 and CDR2: SGHRS, YFSETQ. The CDR3 spans 14 residues. V gave up 4 bases and J gave up 5 bases; unmatched junction bases: 8. Written as DNA, the CDR3 is TGCGCCAGCAGCCGGGGGGGACTGGAGGACGAGCAGTACTTC. Translation gives CASSRGGLEDEQYF.

In this sample, this clone turned up a few times. The CDR3 bases are TGTGCCAGCAGCTTAGCGGCGGGAAATGAGCAGTTCTTC. Its protein product is CASSLAAGNEQFF. The chain carries TRBV11-2 and TRBJ2-1; D possibly corresponds to TRBD2 (6 bases). CDR3 length: 13 residues. V was shortened by 1 base and J by 7 bases, with 8 bases between the two germline ends. Per the germline V gene, CDR1 is SGHAT and CDR2 is FQNNGV.

The rearrangement links TRBV5-6 to TRBJ1-3; weak D call: TRBD1 (5 bases). Germline CDR1 is SGHDT and CDR2 is YYEEEE. CDR3 length: 15 amino acids. Trimming removed 3 bases from V and 3 bases from J, with 13 bases in between. The CDR3 sequence is CASSWGWAYGNTIYF. In DNA, the CDR3 is TGTGCCAGCAGCTGGGGGTGGGCCTATGGAAACACCATATATTTT.

For the CDR3, the DNA is TGTGCCAGCCAGGGATTGGATCAGCCCCAGCATTTT. Protein product: CASQGLDQPQHF. This sequence joins TRBV28 and TRBJ1-5; tentatively, D is TRBD1 (5 bases). CDR1 is MDHEN and CDR2 is SYDVKM in the germline V gene. The CDR3 has 12 residues. V dropped 8 bases and J dropped 5 bases, with 10 bases sitting between them.

The V and J genes are TRBV7-9 and TRBJ2-7; TRBD1 matches 7 bases. The CDR3 has 14 residues. J lost 4 bases, V lost 3 bases, and 6 bases had no gene match. Germline-derived CDR1 and CDR2 are SEHNR and FQNEAQ (reference sequence). In nucleotides, the CDR3 is TGTGCCAGCAGCTTCTGGGACAGACCGTACGAGCAGTACTTC. It specifies CASSFWDRPYEQYF.

The V gene is TRBV7-2, the J gene TRBJ2-7, with TRBD2 as a possible D gene (6 bases). The CDR3 sequence is 13 residues long. Trimming removed 2 bases from V and 7 bases from J, with 12 bases in between. CDR1 is SGHTA and CDR2 is FQGNSA in the germline V gene. The CDR3, as DNA: TGTGCCAGCAGCTTACACCGCAGCGGGGAGCAGTACTTC. Protein product: CASSLHRSGEQYF.

The CDR3 loop reads CASSSQGLAGGSGEQYF. CDR3 DNA sequence: TGTGCCAGCAGCTCCCAGGGACTAGCGGGAGGATCAGGCGAGCAGTACTTC. This chain connects TRBV7-2 to TRBJ2-7; 15 bases agree with TRBD2. Germline V CDR1 and CDR2: SGHTA, FQGNSA. V dropped 4 bases and J dropped 6; count of bases not matched to a gene: 10. CDR3 length equals 17 residues.

The V call is TRBV10-3, the J call TRBJ2-7; 10 bases are shared with TRBD1. The CDR3 runs 14 residues. J gave up 1 base and V 7 bases, and 4 bases lay outside the gene matches. The V gene's germline CDR1 is ENHRY and CDR2 SYGVKD. The CDR3 spells CAIMDRGISYEQYF. CDR3 DNA sequence: TGTGCCATCATGGACAGGGGGATTTCCTACGAGCAGTACTTC.

This clone came up once. This sequence joins TRBV20-1 and TRBJ2-7, with a weak D call TRBD1 (5 bases). This CDR3 spans 11 amino acids. The V end was cut by 7 bases, the J end by 7 bases, with 14 bases between. From germline, CDR1 is DFQATT and CDR2 SNEGSKA (reference sequence). The CDR3 nucleotides read TGCAGTGTTGGCCAGGGTGGAGAGCAGTACTTC. It specifies CSVGQGGEQYF.

This chain joins TRBV10-1 and TRBJ1-1, with D possibly TRBD1 on 5 matching bases. The CDR3 runs 16 residues. Germline V gene lookup returns CDR1 WNHNN and CDR2 SYGVQD (reference sequence). The V end lost 8 bases, the J end lost 4 bases, and 23 bases lay between the germline ends. The CDR3 loop is CASETLPGRRFTEAFF. CDR3 nucleotides: TGCGCCAGCGAAACCTTACCGGGGCGCCGGTTCACTGAAGCTTTCTTT.

In its sample, this clone was seen once. This chain connects TRBV5-4 to TRBJ2-1, with 7 bases matching TRBD2. Germline CDR1 is SGHNT and CDR2 is YYREEE (reference sequence). J was trimmed by 2 bases and V by 4 bases; bases with no gene match: 9. The CDR3 sequence is 16 residues long. CDR3 protein: CASSAFMGGPYNEQFF. CDR3 DNA: TGTGCCAGCAGCGCGTTTATGGGAGGGCCCTACAATGAGCAGTTCTTC.

The rearrangement links TRBV5-1 to TRBJ1-4; 10 bases match TRBD1. Germline V gene sequence: CDR1 SGHRS, CDR2 YFSETQ. The trim removed 5 bases at V and 6 bases at J, leaving 7 bases unmatched. This CDR3 is built from 15 residues. The CDR3 region has the DNA TGCGCCAGCAGAACGACCGGGACAGGGGATGAAAAACTGTTTTTT. It translates to CASRTTGTGDEKLFF.

This clone came up a few times. This rearrangement joins TRBV5-1 to TRBJ2-1; 7 bases map to TRBD2. The CDR3 runs 16 residues. Looked up from germline, CDR1 is SGHRS and CDR2 is YFSETQ. V trimming: 3 bases; J trimming: 3 bases; junction bases outside the gene matches: 9. The CDR3 spells CASSSKGGGSYNEQFF. The CDR3 nucleotides read TGCGCCAGCAGCTCCAAGGGTGGCGGGAGCTACAATGAGCAGTTCTTC.

This clone has just a few counts. The chain recombines TRBV7-3 with TRBJ1-1; possibly TRBD1 for D (5 bases). The CDR3 is made up of 12 amino acids. V lost 6 bases, J lost 11 bases, and 16 bases lay in between. Per germline, CDR1 SGHTA and CDR2 FQGTGA. This CDR3 is CASSSPGGRAFF. The DNA of the CDR3 is TGTGCCAGCAGTTCCCCTGGGGGACGGGCTTTCTTT.

The chain has TRBV27 and TRBJ2-1; TRBD2 is a possible D gene (6 bases). The CDR3 is made up of 15 amino acids. The germline gives CDR1 MNHEY, CDR2 SMNVEV (reference sequence). Trimming shortened V by 3 bases and J by 4 bases, and 13 bases separated the two germline ends. The chain's CDR3 is CASSLDYRLYNEQFF. The CDR3 DNA follows: TGTGCCAGCAGTTTGGACTACAGACTTTACAATGAGCAGTTCTTC.

The sample holds one count of this clone. V and J are TRBV27 and TRBJ2-6, with D unresolved. This CDR3 contains 15 residues. The V gene's germline CDR1 is MNHEY and CDR2 SMNVEV (reference sequence). Trimming cost V 7 bases and J 0 bases, with 10 bases left between them. The CDR3 DNA reads TGTGCCAGCACCCATGGGTCCTCTGGGGCCAACGTCCTGACTTTC. It translates to CASTHGSSGANVLTF.

The chain joins TRBV28 to TRBJ1-2, with 9 nucleotides matching TRBD1. J was trimmed by 5 bases and V by 11 bases; bases with no gene match: 9. Germline-derived CDR1 and CDR2 are MDHEN and SYDVKM. The CDR3 runs to 13 residues. DNA of the CDR3: TGTGCCGGCCGACAGGGGGGGTCATATGGCTACACCTTC. The encoded protein is CAGRQGGSYGYTF.

The V and J genes are TRBV13 and TRBJ2-2; a possible D gene is TRBD2 (6 bases). Germline V gene data show CDR1 as PRHDT and CDR2 as FYEKMQ (reference sequence). The CDR3 contains 14 residues. The V end was cut by 3 bases, the J end by 4 bases, with 9 bases between. CDR3 region: CASSLGLSTGELFF. CDR3 bases: TGTGCCAGCAGCTTGGGACTGAGCACCGGGGAGCTGTTTTTT.

The V call is TRBV5-1, the J call TRBJ2-7, with D hard to call. Trimming took 0 bases from V and 3 from J, leaving 13 bases between them. The length of the CDR3 is 15 residues. The germline V gene has CDR1 SGHRS and CDR2 YFSETQ. The CDR3 DNA is TGCGCCAGCAGCTTGGTCCCCGGCCCGAGCTACGAGCAGTACTTC. This codes for CASSLVPGPSYEQYF.

V usage is TRBV5-4 and J usage is TRBJ2-7; 15 bases fit TRBD2. Trimming removed 6 bases from V and 4 bases from J; junction bases left unmatched: 5. This CDR3 is built from 15 residues. Germline V gene data show CDR1 as SGHNT and CDR2 as YYREEE (reference sequence). The CDR3 DNA follows: TGTGCCAGCACCTTAGGACTAGCGGGAGGGTACGAGCAGTACTTC. Translation: CASTLGLAGGYEQYF.

The chain couples TRBV15 to TRBJ2-1, with D maybe TRBD2 (6 bases). Between the trimmed V and J ends, which lost 5 bases and 2 bases, there was a span of 22 bases. The length of the CDR3 is 18 residues. Germline assignment: CDR1 LNHNV and CDR2 YYDKDF (reference sequence). CDR3 nucleotides: TGTGCCACCAGCCTTCACGGGGGATTTAAATCCGCCTACAATGAGCAGTTCTTC. Residues: CATSLHGGFKSAYNEQFF.

Notes on this clone: The junction and the germline gene differ at one end; a read error may be behind it. The same CDR3 also results from other DNA sequences found in this sample. The genes are TRBV11-1 and TRBJ1-5, with TRBD1 as a possible D gene (5 bases). Germline CDR1 and CDR2: SGHAT and FQDESV (reference sequence). This CDR3 spans 13 amino acids. The CDR3 DNA is TGTGCCAGCAGCTTAGGGACAAATCAGCCCCAGCATTTC. This sequence encodes CASSLGTNQPQHF.